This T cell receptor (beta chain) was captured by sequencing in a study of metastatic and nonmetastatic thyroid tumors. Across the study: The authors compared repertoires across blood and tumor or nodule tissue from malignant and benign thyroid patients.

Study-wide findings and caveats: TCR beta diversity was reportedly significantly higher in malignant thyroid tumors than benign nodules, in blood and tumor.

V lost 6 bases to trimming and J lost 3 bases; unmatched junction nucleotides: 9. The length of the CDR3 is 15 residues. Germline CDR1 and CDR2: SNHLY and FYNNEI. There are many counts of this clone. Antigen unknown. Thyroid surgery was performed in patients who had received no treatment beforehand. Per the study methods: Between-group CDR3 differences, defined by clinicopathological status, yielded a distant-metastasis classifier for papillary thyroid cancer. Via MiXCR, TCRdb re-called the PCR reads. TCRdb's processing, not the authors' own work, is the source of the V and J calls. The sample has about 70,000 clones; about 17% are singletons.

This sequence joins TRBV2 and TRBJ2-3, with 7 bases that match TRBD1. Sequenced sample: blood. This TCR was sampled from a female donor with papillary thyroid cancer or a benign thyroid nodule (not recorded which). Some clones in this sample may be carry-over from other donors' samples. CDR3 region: CASRLEGGRTDTQYF. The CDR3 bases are TGTGCCAGCAGGCTGGAAGGGGGCAGGACAGATACGCAGTATTTT.